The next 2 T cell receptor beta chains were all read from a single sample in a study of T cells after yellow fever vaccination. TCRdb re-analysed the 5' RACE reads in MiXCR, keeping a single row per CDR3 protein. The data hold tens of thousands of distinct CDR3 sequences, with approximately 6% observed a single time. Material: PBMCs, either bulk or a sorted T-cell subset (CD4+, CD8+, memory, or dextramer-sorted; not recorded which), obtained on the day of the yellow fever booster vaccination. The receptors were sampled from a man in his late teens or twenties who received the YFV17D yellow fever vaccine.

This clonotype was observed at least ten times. CDR3 nucleotide sequence: TGCGCCAGCAGCCCACCAGGGGGTTATGGCTACACCTTC. Translating it yields CASSPPGGYGYTF. The J gene is TRBJ1-2, the V gene TRBV5-1, with TRBD1 matching over 7 bases. The junction had 5 bases not matched to a gene; V was cut back by 4 bases and J by 5 bases. The CDR3 is 13 amino acids. Germline V gene sequence: CDR1 SGHRS, CDR2 YFSETQ.

The CDR3 loop reads CASSALGGVHTGELFF. DNA for the CDR3: TGCGCCAGCTCTGCGCTAGGTGGGGTACACACCGGGGAGCTGTTTTTT. This sequence joins TRBV5-1 and TRBJ2-2; D uncertain. V lost 7 bases and J 3 bases, leaving 19 bases between the germline ends. This CDR3 contains 16 residues. Germline V gene lookup returns CDR1 SGHRS and CDR2 YFSETQ.